The 29 T cell receptor beta chains below all came from one sample that was sequenced in a study of CD8+ T cells in alopecia areata. Following RNA extraction, reverse transcription yielded cDNA that acted as the sequencing template. The repertoire was sequenced with immunoSEQ multiplex PCR; TCRdb's copy has only in-frame clones and lacks some. This table has about 130,000 clones, about 59% appearing once. Treatment specified: oral pan-JAK inhibitor, 5-10 mg twice daily. The material was CD8+ T cells sorted from blood, obtained at week 4, from a patient treated with tofacitinib. Every receptor here comes from a human donor with alopecia areata.

The chain uses TRBV9 and TRBJ2-3; no clear D gene. The CDR3 length is 12 residues. Germline lookup yields CDR1 SGDLS and CDR2 YYNGEE. Trimming shortened V by 2 bases and J by 3 bases, and 4 bases separated the two germline ends. CDR3 loop: CASSVFTDTQYF. Here the CDR3 DNA reads TGTGCCAGCAGCGTTTTTACAGATACGCAGTATTTT. The variable domain in full, completed from reference TRBV9 and TRBJ2-3, reads DSGVTQTPKHLITATGQRVTLRCSPRSGDLSVYWYQQSLDQGLQFLIQYYNGEERAKGNILERFSAQQFPDLHSELNLSSLELGDSALYFCASSVFTDTQYFGPGTRLTVL.

The CDR3 loop reads CASSLAGNQPQHF. The CDR3, as DNA: TGTGCCAGCAGCTTGGCGGGGAATCAGCCCCAGCATTTT. This rearrangement joins TRBV5-6 to TRBJ1-5; the D is unclear. The CDR3 sequence is 13 residues long. The V gene's germline CDR1 is SGHDT and CDR2 YYEEEE. Trimming cost V 0 bases and J 4 bases, with 5 bases left between them.

The chain is built from TRBV12-5 and TRBJ1-3; D call uncertain. The germline V gene has CDR1 LGHNT and CDR2 FRNRAP. The CDR3 is made up of 14 amino acids. V gave up 5 bases and J gave up 5 bases, with 13 bases separating them. In DNA, the CDR3 is TGTGCTAGTGGTCGGCCGGCGAGGCGAAACACCATATATTTT. Protein: CASGRPARRNTIYF.

This clone appeared a few times. The chain recombines TRBV5-6 with TRBJ2-5, with 8 bases identical to TRBD2. J gave up 1 base and V 5 bases, and 10 bases lay outside the gene matches. The CDR3 length is 16 residues. Germline CDR1 is SGHDT and CDR2 is YYEEEE. CDR3 DNA sequence: TGTGCCAGCAGTCGTGGCGATCGGGGGGGCCAAGAGACCCAGTACTTC. This sequence encodes CASSRGDRGGQETQYF.

The CDR3 here is CASSPPGHEYNEQFF. The CDR3 bases are TGTGCCAGCAGCCCCCCGGGACACGAGTACAATGAGCAGTTCTTC. The chain has TRBV9 and TRBJ2-1; D is perhaps TRBD1 (6 bases). The CDR3 sequence is 15 residues long. V was pared by 4 bases and J by 4 bases, with 15 bases between. Germline lookup yields CDR1 SGDLS and CDR2 YYNGEE.

The chain recombines TRBV27 with TRBJ1-1; the match to TRBD1 covers 8 bases. Germline values: CDR1 MNHEY, CDR2 SMNVEV (reference sequence). The CDR3 spans 14 residues. V was pared by 3 bases and J by 5 bases, with 5 bases of the junction left unmatched. In DNA form, the CDR3 reads TGTGCCAGCAGTTTGGTACAGGGGGGGACTGAAGCTTTCTTT. Amino acid sequence: CASSLVQGGTEAFF.

This clone was observed a few times. V gene TRBV29-1 combines with J gene TRBJ1-2, with TRBD1 identical over 7 bases. The CDR3 has 16 amino acids. Germline CDR1 and CDR2: SQVTM and ANQGSEA. J lost 4 bases, V lost 3 bases, and 14 bases had no gene match. CDR3: CSVEGGPGTDIYGYTF. CDR3 bases: TGCAGCGTTGAGGGGGGCCCCGGGACAGATATCTATGGCTACACCTTC.

The chain joins TRBV7-6 to TRBJ1-1; a weak D match, TRBD1 (6 bases). The germline V gene has CDR1 SGHVS and CDR2 FNYEAQ. V gave up 5 bases and J gave up 1 base, with 8 bases separating them. The CDR3 has 13 residues. CDR3 protein: CASSPTGNTEAFF. Here the CDR3 DNA reads TGTGCCAGCAGCCCGACAGGGAACACTGAAGCTTTCTTT.

This clone was found once. V gene TRBV11-2 combines with J gene TRBJ2-1; D remains ambiguous. Trimming left V 0 bases short and J 7 bases short, with 13 bases between. Germline CDR1 SGHAT, CDR2 FQNNGV. The CDR3 consists of 15 residues. CDR3 amino acids: CASSLDPWRSNEQFF. The CDR3 DNA reads as TGTGCCAGCAGCTTAGATCCCTGGCGTTCGAATGAGCAGTTCTTC.

This clone came up a few times. The rearrangement joins TRBV9 to TRBJ2-7; D is perhaps TRBD2 (6 bases). CDR3 length: 13 amino acids. The germline V gene encodes CDR1 SGDLS and CDR2 YYNGEE. Trimming removed 2 bases from V and 2 bases from J, with 8 bases in between. The CDR3 region is CASSVGTAYEQYF. The CDR3 DNA follows: TGTGCCAGCAGCGTTGGGACTGCCTACGAGCAGTACTTC.

The CDR3 loop is CASSLGSYNEQFF. In nucleotides, the CDR3 is TGCGCCAGCAGCTTGGGCTCCTACAATGAGCAGTTCTTC. This chain joins TRBV5-1 and TRBJ2-1, with unresolved D. The CDR3 totals 13 residues. CDR1 and CDR2 (germline): SGHRS, YFSETQ. V shed 0 bases and J shed 0 bases, with 1 base lying between them.

This chain links TRBV9 with TRBJ2-5; D uncertain. V gave up 0 bases and J gave up 1 base, with 10 bases separating them. The CDR3 extends over 15 amino acids. Germline lookup yields CDR1 SGDLS and CDR2 YYNGEE. CDR3 region: CASSVGDIGQETQYF. The CDR3 DNA follows: TGTGCCAGCAGCGTAGGAGACATTGGCCAAGAGACCCAGTACTTC.

The gene calls are TRBV27 and TRBJ2-3; TRBD2 agrees at 9 bases. V shed 2 bases and J 2 bases; nucleotides not matched to a gene: 5. This CDR3 region has 16 residues. Germline lookup yields CDR1 MNHEY and CDR2 SMNVEV (reference sequence). The CDR3, as DNA: TGTGCCAGCAGTTTAGATGTAGCGGGGGACACAGATACGCAGTATTTT. Translation: CASSLDVAGDTDTQYF.

The V gene is TRBV6-5, the J gene TRBJ2-7, with 7 bases fitting TRBD1. The CDR3 contains 14 residues. Germline V gene lookup returns CDR1 MNHEY and CDR2 SVGAGI. Trimming took 0 bases from V and 5 from J; bases not matched to a gene: 4. The CDR3 is CASSYSTGFNEQYF. The CDR3 bases are TGTGCCAGCAGTTACTCGACAGGGTTTAACGAGCAGTACTTC.

The CDR3 DNA follows: TGCGCCAGCAGCGCAGAACCGGGACCTACCTACAATGAGCAGTTCTTC. It encodes CASSAEPGPTYNEQFF. The chain carries TRBV5-1 and TRBJ2-1, with D possibly being TRBD1 or TRBD2 (5 bases each). From germline, CDR1 is SGHRS and CDR2 YFSETQ. V lost 4 bases, J lost 2 bases, and 16 bases lay in between. CDR3 length: 16 amino acids.

The J gene is TRBJ1-5, the V gene TRBV6-6; D call uncertain. V gave up 6 bases and J gave up 3 bases, with 12 bases separating them. In germline, CDR1 is MNHNY, CDR2 SVGAGI (reference sequence). This CDR3 comprises 14 residues. CDR3 amino acids: CASSTEAINQPQHF. The CDR3 DNA reads TGTGCCAGCAGCACCGAAGCGATCAATCAGCCCCAGCATTTT.

V is TRBV10-3 and J is TRBJ2-1; 10 nucleotides line up with TRBD2. Germline V gene data show CDR1 as ENHRY and CDR2 as SYGVKD. There are 14 residues in the CDR3. The junction had 6 bases not matched to a gene; V was cut back by 6 bases and J by 7 bases. The CDR3 bases are TGTGCCATCAGCGATAGCGGGGGGTTTAATGAGCAGTTCTTC. Encoded protein: CAISDSGGFNEQFF.

This chain joins TRBV27 and TRBJ2-7; D might be TRBD1 (5 bases). CDR3 size: 14 residues. Germline V gene sequence: CDR1 MNHEY, CDR2 SMNVEV (reference sequence). V lost 0 bases and J lost 6, with 12 bases in between. Here the CDR3 DNA reads TGTGCCAGCAGTTTATCGGGCAGGGCTGGCGAGCAGTACTTC. Its protein product is CASSLSGRAGEQYF.

The rearrangement links TRBV6-5 to TRBJ1-1, with unresolved D. The V end lost 6 bases, the J end lost 1 base, and 6 bases lay between the germline ends. CDR3 length: 12 amino acids. Per the germline V gene, CDR1 is MNHEY and CDR2 is SVGAGI. CDR3 nucleotides: TGTGCCAGCAGGGAGGAGAACACTGAAGCTTTCTTT. Translated: CASREENTEAFF.

The V and J genes are TRBV7-8 and TRBJ2-2; D is undetermined. CDR1 is SGHVS and CDR2 is FQNEAQ in the germline V gene. Trimming took 7 bases from V and 5 from J, leaving 5 bases between them. This CDR3 is 11 amino acids long. The CDR3 coding sequence is TGTGCCAGCACCCCAACCGGGGAGCTGTTTTTT. Amino acid sequence: CASTPTGELFF.

This clone has only one observation. This sequence joins TRBV30 and TRBJ1-6; D gene unclear. There are 12 residues in the CDR3. The germline V and J ends were trimmed by 3 bases and 10 bases, with 10 bases remaining between them. Germline CDR1 is GTSNPN and CDR2 is SVGIG (reference sequence). DNA for the CDR3: TGTGCCTGGAGGGCAAGCGGATCACCCCTCCACTTT. This encodes CAWRASGSPLHF.

This clone has just a few counts. The chain carries TRBV5-6 and TRBJ2-7; D is perhaps TRBD1 (5 bases). From germline, CDR1 is SGHDT and CDR2 YYEEEE. The CDR3 length is 13 residues. Trimming removed 3 bases at V and 5 bases at J, with 12 bases between. This CDR3 reads CASSSGRANEQYF. The CDR3 DNA sequence: TGTGCCAGCAGCTCTGGCAGGGCCAACGAGCAGTACTTC.

This clone was detected only once. The chain recombines TRBV5-4 with TRBJ2-5, with a weak D call TRBD2 (7 bases). This CDR3 region has 16 residues. V lost 0 bases and J lost 1, with 13 bases in between. Germline CDR1 reads SGHNT; CDR2 reads YYREEE (reference sequence). This CDR3 is CASSLEQGGGQETQYF. The DNA of the CDR3 is TGTGCCAGCAGCTTGGAGCAGGGAGGGGGCCAAGAGACCCAGTACTTC. Combining the CDR3 with reference TRBV5-4 and TRBJ2-5 gives the whole variable domain ETGVTQSPTHLIKTRGQQVTLRCSSQSGHNTVSWYQQALGQGPQFIFQYYREEENGRGNFPPRFSGLQFPNYSSELNVNALELDDSALYLCASSLEQGGGQETQYFGPGTRLLVL.

V and J are TRBV30 and TRBJ1-2; possibly TRBD1 for D (6 bases). There are 12 residues in the CDR3. Germline V gene sequence: CDR1 GTSNPN, CDR2 SVGIG (reference sequence). Trimming pared 2 bases from V and 6 bases from J, leaving 10 bases between. The CDR3 here is CAWSSGGDGYTF. The CDR3 coding sequence is TGTGCCTGGAGTAGTGGGGGCGATGGCTACACCTTC.

The rearrangement uses TRBV13 and TRBJ1-2; D might be TRBD1 (6 bases). V gave up 2 bases and J gave up 6 bases, with 16 bases separating them. The CDR3 length is 15 residues. Germline V CDR1 and CDR2: PRHDT, FYEKMQ (reference sequence). In nucleotides, the CDR3 is TGTGCCAGCAGCTTATTCCTAACAGGGACCCATGGCTACACCTTC. Translated, it gives CASSLFLTGTHGYTF. The whole variable domain, filled in from reference TRBV13 and TRBJ1-2, reads AAGVIQSPRHLIKEKRETATLKCYPIPRHDTVYWYQQGPGQDPQFLISFYEKMQSDKGSIPDRFSAQQFSDYHSELNMSSLELGDSALYFCASSLFLTGTHGYTFGSGTRLTVV.

The chain is built from TRBV29-1 and TRBJ2-1; tentatively, D is TRBD2 (7 bases). Trimming stripped 6 bases from V and 3 bases from J, with 18 bases between. CDR1 and CDR2 (germline): SQVTM, ANQGSEA. This CDR3 contains 15 residues. CDR3 amino acids: CSVVPSGGLYNEQFF. The CDR3 DNA reads as TGCAGCGTAGTACCCTCCGGGGGGCTCTACAATGAGCAGTTCTTC.

The chain carries TRBV7-8 and TRBJ1-1; D call uncertain. CDR1 and CDR2 (germline): SGHVS, FQNEAQ. The CDR3 extends over 12 amino acids. With 3 bases removed from V and 3 bases from J, the gap between germline ends came to 5 bases. CDR3 loop: CASSFGYTEAFF. The CDR3, as DNA: TGTGCCAGCAGCTTCGGCTACACTGAAGCTTTCTTT.

V and J are TRBV5-6 and TRBJ2-7; D remains ambiguous. CDR3 length equals 14 residues. The germline V gene has CDR1 SGHDT and CDR2 YYEEEE. V lost 0 bases and J 2 bases, leaving 9 bases between the germline ends. CDR3 sequence reads: CASSLDGWAYEQYF. In nucleotides, the CDR3 is TGTGCCAGCAGCTTGGATGGCTGGGCCTACGAGCAGTACTTC.

The chain employs TRBV4-1 and TRBJ1-5, with TRBD1 identical over 9 bases. The CDR3 covers 16 residues. V was clipped by 4 bases and J by 3 bases; unmatched bases: 7. CDR1 and CDR2 (germline): MGHRA, YSYEKL. CDR3 coding DNA: TGCGCCAGCAGCCCTCGGGACAGGGATTTCAATCAGCCCCAGCATTTT. It yields the protein CASSPRDRDFNQPQHF.